A single sample is the source of the 25 T cell receptor beta chains below, sequenced in a study of blood T cell repertoires in COVID-19. Using immunoSEQ multiplex PCR, the repertoire was profiled, and TCRdb retains in-frame clones only, with some absent. Of 85,000 to 100,000 clones in the sample, approximately 83% were seen once. Material: peripheral blood. These receptor sequences come from a man between 60 and 75 years old with acute or convalescent COVID-19.

This rearrangement joins TRBV27 to TRBJ2-1; TRBD2 matches at 10 bases. J was trimmed by 4 bases and V by 2 bases; bases with no gene match: 2. Germline CDR1 MNHEY, CDR2 SMNVEV (reference sequence). There are 15 residues in the CDR3. The CDR3, as DNA: TGTGCCAGCAGTTTAACTAGCGGGGTATACAATGAGCAGTTCTTC. Translated: CASSLTSGVYNEQFF.

The chain couples TRBV7-3 to TRBJ1-6; 8 nucleotides match TRBD1. V gave up 5 bases and J gave up 13 bases; unmatched junction bases: 7. This CDR3 has 13 amino acids. Germline CDR1 reads SGHTA; CDR2 reads FQGTGA. The CDR3 nucleotides are TGTGCCAGCAGCCCTCGACAGGGGCAGCCCCTCCACTTT. Translating gives CASSPRQGQPLHF. The full variable domain, with the rest looked up from reference TRBV7-3 and TRBJ1-6, is GAGVSQTPSNKVTEKGKYVELRCDPISGHTALYWYRQSLGQGPEFLIYFQGTGAADDSGLPNDRFFAVRPEGSVSTLKIQRTERGDSAVYLCASSPRQGQPLHFGNGTRLTVT.

This rearrangement joins TRBV3-1 (or the pseudogene TRBV3-2) to TRBJ2-3; possibly TRBD1 for D (5 bases). The CDR3 has 15 residues. Trimming removed 4 bases at V and 3 bases at J, with 14 bases between. Looked up from germline, CDR1 is LGHDT and CDR2 is YNNKEL (reference sequence). CDR3 coding DNA: TGTGCCAGCAGCCCAAAAGGGGAAAGTACAGATACGCAGTATTTT. Its translation is CASSPKGESTDTQYF.

The CDR3 loop is CASSQRTRGSNQPQHF. Here the CDR3 DNA reads TGTGCCAGCAGCCAAAGAACACGGGGGAGCAATCAGCCCCAGCATTTT. The chain has TRBV7-6 and TRBJ1-5, with D possibly TRBD1 on 5 matching bases. The CDR3 is 16 amino acids. The V gene lost 5 bases and the J gene lost 1 base, with 15 bases spanning the gap. Germline assignment: CDR1 SGHVS and CDR2 FNYEAQ.

The genes are TRBV14 and TRBJ2-5, with D unclear. The CDR3 is 17 residues long. The germline V gene has CDR1 SGHDN and CDR2 FVKESK. V lost 0 bases and J 1 base, leaving 15 bases between the germline ends. The DNA of the CDR3 is TGTGCCAGCAGCCAAGATGATGTGAGGCTCACCCAAGAGACCCAGTACTTC. This sequence encodes CASSQDDVRLTQETQYF.

The chain recombines TRBV5-1 with TRBJ2-3; D gene uncertain. The CDR3 extends over 15 amino acids. V was pared by 3 bases and J by 4 bases, with 15 bases between. The V gene's germline CDR1 is SGHRS and CDR2 YFSETQ. The CDR3 DNA sequence: TGCGCCAGCAGCTCCGAGTTAGCCCGCGCAGATACGCAGTATTTT. This translates into CASSSELARADTQYF. Using reference TRBV5-1 and TRBJ2-3 for the parts outside the CDR3, the full variable domain is KAGVTQTPRYLIKTRGQQVTLSCSPISGHRSVSWYQQTPGQGLQFLFEYFSETQRNKGNFPGRFSGRQFSNSRSEMNVSTLELGDSALYLCASSSELARADTQYFGPGTRLTVL.

This rearrangement joins TRBV10-3 to TRBJ2-1, with no clear D. The CDR3 sequence is 16 residues long. The V and J ends lost 5 bases and 8 bases respectively, with 22 bases between them. Germline loops: CDR1 ENHRY, CDR2 SYGVKD. The CDR3 reads CAISLQSLLPVDEQFF. CDR3 nucleotides: TGTGCCATCAGTCTACAGTCCCTCCTGCCCGTAGATGAGCAGTTCTTC.

The chain is built from TRBV3-1 (or the pseudogene TRBV3-2) and TRBJ2-2; tentatively, D is TRBD2 (5 bases). The CDR3 totals 17 residues. The germline V gene encodes CDR1 LGHDT and CDR2 YNNKEL (reference sequence). V shed 2 bases and J shed 1 base, with 14 bases lying between them. This CDR3 reads CASSQSSSLMNTGELFF. CDR3 DNA: TGTGCCAGCAGCCAATCTTCTAGCCTAATGAACACCGGGGAGCTGTTTTTT.

The chain's CDR3 is CASSFAASTGELFF. The CDR3 DNA reads as TGTGCCAGCAGCTTTGCGGCAAGCACCGGGGAGCTGTTTTTT. The rearrangement joins TRBV7-2 to TRBJ2-2; D remains unclear. The CDR3 is 14 amino acids. CDR1 SGHTA and CDR2 FQGNSA come from the germline V gene. The V end lost 3 bases, the J end lost 4 bases, and 9 bases lay between the germline ends.

In its sample, this clone was seen once. The J gene is TRBJ1-1, the V gene TRBV6-5; D unresolved. Germline CDR1 is MNHEY and CDR2 is SVGAGI. The CDR3 contains 13 residues. V was pared by 4 bases and J by 4 bases, with 10 bases between. CDR3 DNA: TGTGCCAGCAGTTTGAAGCGCGTCACTGAAGCTTTCTTT. It translates to CASSLKRVTEAFF.

This clone came up a few times. The chain recombines TRBV5-1 with TRBJ2-1; 9 bases agree with TRBD1. Germline-derived CDR1 and CDR2 are SGHRS and YFSETQ. The length of the CDR3 is 15 residues. The trim removed 4 bases at V and 4 bases at J, leaving 6 bases unmatched. In nucleotides, the CDR3 is TGCGCCAGCAGCCCCGGACAGGGGACATACAATGAGCAGTTCTTC. It translates to CASSPGQGTYNEQFF.

CDR3 coding DNA: TGTGCCAGCAGCTTATTCGGACAGGGTGCCTCTGGGGCCAACGTCCTGACTTTC. Protein sequence: CASSLFGQGASGANVLTF. The rearrangement joins TRBV7-2 to TRBJ2-6, with 8 nucleotides matching TRBD1. Germline trimming cut 2 bases from V and 0 bases from J; bases unmatched to any gene: 6. There are 18 residues in the CDR3. Per the germline V gene, CDR1 is SGHTA and CDR2 is FQGNSA.

Only a few counts were recorded for this clone. The chain combines TRBV30 with TRBJ2-1; 10 bases are shared with TRBD2. Germline CDR1 and CDR2: GTSNPN and SVGIG (reference sequence). Trimming took 2 bases from V and 11 from J; bases not matched to a gene: 6. The CDR3 extends over 13 amino acids. CDR3 DNA: TGTGCCTGGAGTCCTTCTAGCGGGGGCAAGCAGTTCTTC. It specifies CAWSPSSGGKQFF.

This clone came up once. V is TRBV29-1 and J is TRBJ2-5; tentatively, D is TRBD1 (6 bases). V was trimmed by 6 bases and J by 0 bases, leaving 14 bases between them. The CDR3 spans 14 residues. Germline V CDR1 and CDR2: SQVTM, ANQGSEA. In DNA form, the CDR3 reads TGCAGCGTGTACAGGGTAGGAAACCAAGAGACCCAGTACTTC. Translating it yields CSVYRVGNQETQYF.

This chain connects TRBV5-1 to TRBJ2-3; TRBD2 might be the D (5 bases). The V gene's germline CDR1 is SGHRS and CDR2 YFSETQ. Trimming stripped 0 bases from V and 4 bases from J, with 12 bases between. This CDR3 has 15 residues. This chain's CDR3 is CASSLDRGIADTQYF. The DNA of the CDR3 is TGCGCCAGCAGCTTGGACAGAGGGATCGCAGATACGCAGTATTTT.

The rearrangement links TRBV21-1 to TRBJ2-3; the D call TRBD2 from the table was never checked on the DNA. TRBV21-1 is recorded as a pseudogene. The CDR3 has 20 residues. As DNA, the CDR3 is TGTGCCAGCAGCAAAGAGTTTCGACAGTTGCTAGCGGATAGCACAGATACGCAGTATTTT. It codes for CASSKEFRQLLADSTDTQYF.

This sequence joins TRBV11-2 and TRBJ2-7, with D possibly being TRBD1 (5 bases). This CDR3 comprises 15 residues. The V gene's germline CDR1 is SGHAT and CDR2 FQNNGV. Trimming took 1 base from V and 0 from J, leaving 10 bases between them. The CDR3 reads CASSLGRQSSYEQYF. CDR3 DNA sequence: TGTGCCAGCAGCTTAGGGAGACAGAGCTCCTACGAGCAGTACTTC.

A single count supports this clone. Relative to the germline gene, one junction end is altered; a read error may explain this. The CDR3 DNA reads as TGTGCCAGCAGCCTAGATTTAACCGGGGAGCTGTTTTTT. Translating gives CASSLDLTGELFF. This chain links TRBV11-3 with TRBJ2-2; no reliable D call. This CDR3 region has 13 residues. Germline loops: CDR1 SGHNT, CDR2 YENEEA.

V is TRBV7-4 and J is TRBJ1-6; 9 bases line up with TRBD1. Germline V gives CDR1 SGHVT, CDR2 SQSDAQ. The CDR3 length is 17 residues. The J segment lost 13 bases and the V segment lost 3 bases, leaving 16 bases of the junction unmatched. CDR3 sequence: CASSFPGQGNIISPLHF. CDR3 nucleotides: TGTGCCAGCAGCTTCCCGGGACAGGGTAATATAATTTCGCCCCTCCACTTT.

The rearrangement links TRBV15 to TRBJ2-5; D possibly corresponds to TRBD1 (5 bases). The CDR3 length is 14 residues. V was clipped by 4 bases and J by 0 bases, with 9 bases between them. Germline CDR1 LNHNV, CDR2 YYDKDF (reference sequence). As DNA, the CDR3 is TGTGCCACCAGCAAACGGACATACCAAGAGACCCAGTACTTC. It is translated as CATSKRTYQETQYF.

The V gene is TRBV5-1, the J gene TRBJ1-1, with D maybe TRBD1 (6 bases). The CDR3 is 12 residues long. The germline CDR1 and CDR2 sequences are SGHRS and YFSETQ. The V end was cut by 3 bases, the J end by 4 bases, with 7 bases between. The CDR3 sequence is CASSSRGTEAFF. Here the CDR3 DNA reads TGCGCCAGCAGCTCCAGGGGCACTGAAGCTTTCTTT.

The chain is built from TRBV5-1 and TRBJ1-5; 8 nucleotides line up with TRBD1. CDR1 and CDR2 from the germline V gene are SGHRS and YFSETQ. Trimming at V came to 4 bases and at J to 4 bases, leaving 4 bases not matched to a gene. The CDR3 consists of 14 residues. Here the CDR3 DNA reads TGCGCCAGCAGCCCCGGACAGGGTAATCAGCCCCAGCATTTT. Protein product: CASSPGQGNQPQHF.

This clone was counted only a few times. This chain links TRBV5-1 with TRBJ1-2, with D uncertain. In germline, CDR1 is SGHRS, CDR2 YFSETQ. This CDR3 is built from 13 residues. V lost 0 bases and J 8 bases, leaving 11 bases between the germline ends. CDR3 protein: CASSLAGLGGYTF. CDR3 coding DNA: TGCGCCAGCAGCTTGGCCGGGTTAGGAGGCTACACCTTC. Supplemented by reference TRBV5-1 and TRBJ1-2, the full variable domain reads KAGVTQTPRYLIKTRGQQVTLSCSPISGHRSVSWYQQTPGQGLQFLFEYFSETQRNKGNFPGRFSGRQFSNSRSEMNVSTLELGDSALYLCASSLAGLGGYTFGSGTRLTVV.

V is TRBV5-4 and J is TRBJ2-6; TRBD1 is a possible D gene (6 bases). With 2 bases removed from V and 9 bases from J, the gap between germline ends came to 15 bases. Germline V gene lookup returns CDR1 SGHNT and CDR2 YYREEE (reference sequence). This CDR3 comprises 15 residues. CDR3 in amino acids: CASSFPQGQLNVLTF. CDR3 nucleotides: TGTGCCAGCAGCTTCCCCCAGGGACAACTCAACGTCCTGACTTTC.

This chain uses TRBV6-6 with TRBJ1-5, with D possibly TRBD1 on 5 matching bases. Trimming left V 5 bases short and J 0 bases short, with 26 bases between. The CDR3 loop spans 20 amino acids. Per germline, CDR1 MNHNY and CDR2 SVGAGI (reference sequence). In nucleotides, the CDR3 is TGTGCCAGCAGTCTGTGGGGGGGACTGGGCCACTCTGATAGCAATCAGCCCCAGCATTTT. Amino acid sequence: CASSLWGGLGHSDSNQPQHF.